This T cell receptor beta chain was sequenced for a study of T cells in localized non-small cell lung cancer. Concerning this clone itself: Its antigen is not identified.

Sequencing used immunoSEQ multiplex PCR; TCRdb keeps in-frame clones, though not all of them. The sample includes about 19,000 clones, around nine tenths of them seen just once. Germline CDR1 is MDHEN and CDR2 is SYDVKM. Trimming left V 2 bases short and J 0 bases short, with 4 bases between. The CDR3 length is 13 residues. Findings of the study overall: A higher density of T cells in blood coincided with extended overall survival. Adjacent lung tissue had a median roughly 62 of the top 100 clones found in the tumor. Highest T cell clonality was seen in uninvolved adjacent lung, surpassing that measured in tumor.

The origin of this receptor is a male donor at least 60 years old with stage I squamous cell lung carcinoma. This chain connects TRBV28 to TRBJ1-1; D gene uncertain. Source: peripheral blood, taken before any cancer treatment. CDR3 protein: CASSLGLNTEAFF. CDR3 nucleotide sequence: TGTGCCAGCAGTTTAGGGCTGAACACTGAAGCTTTCTTT.